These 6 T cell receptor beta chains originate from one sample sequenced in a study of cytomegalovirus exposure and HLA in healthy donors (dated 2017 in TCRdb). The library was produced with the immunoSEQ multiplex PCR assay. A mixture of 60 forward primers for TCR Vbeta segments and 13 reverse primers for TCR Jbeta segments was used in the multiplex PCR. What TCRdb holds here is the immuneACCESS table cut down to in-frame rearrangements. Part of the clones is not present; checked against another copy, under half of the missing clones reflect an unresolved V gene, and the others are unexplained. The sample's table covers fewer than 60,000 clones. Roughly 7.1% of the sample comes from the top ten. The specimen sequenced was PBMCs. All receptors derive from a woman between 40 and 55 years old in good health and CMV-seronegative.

Here the CDR3 DNA reads TGTGCCAGCCTCAGTGCAGGTCTCCAAGAGACCCAGTACTTC. Translation: CASLSAGLQETQYF. The chain joins TRBV28 to TRBJ2-5; D uncertain. From germline, CDR1 is MDHEN and CDR2 SYDVKM. V lost 8 bases to trimming and J lost 1 base, with 14 bases between them. This CDR3 region has 14 residues.

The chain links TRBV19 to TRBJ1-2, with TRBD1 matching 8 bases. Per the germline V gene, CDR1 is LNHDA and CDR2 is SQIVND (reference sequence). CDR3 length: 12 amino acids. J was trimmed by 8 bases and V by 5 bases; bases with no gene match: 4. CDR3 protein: CASSGQGFGYTF. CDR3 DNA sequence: TGTGCCAGTAGTGGACAGGGTTTCGGCTACACCTTC.

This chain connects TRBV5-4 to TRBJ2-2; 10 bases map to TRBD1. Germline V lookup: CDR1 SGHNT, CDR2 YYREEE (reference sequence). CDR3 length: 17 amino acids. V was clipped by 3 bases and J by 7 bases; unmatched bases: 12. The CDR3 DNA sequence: TGTGCCAGCAGCTGGGGGGCTCGACAGGGGGCAGGCGGGGAGCTGTTTTTT. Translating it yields CASSWGARQGAGGELFF.

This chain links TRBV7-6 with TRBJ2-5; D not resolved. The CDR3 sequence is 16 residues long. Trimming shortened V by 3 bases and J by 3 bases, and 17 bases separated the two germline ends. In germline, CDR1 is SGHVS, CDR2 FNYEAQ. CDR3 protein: CASSFRSIPTKETQYF. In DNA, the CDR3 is TGTGCCAGCAGCTTTCGGTCCATTCCCACGAAAGAGACCCAGTACTTC.

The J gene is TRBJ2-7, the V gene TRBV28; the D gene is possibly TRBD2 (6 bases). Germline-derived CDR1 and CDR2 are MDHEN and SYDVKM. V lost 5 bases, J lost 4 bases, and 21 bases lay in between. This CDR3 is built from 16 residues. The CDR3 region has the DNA TGTGCCAGCAGTAAATTCGGGCAGGGACTGGGGTACGAGCAGTACTTC. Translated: CASSKFGQGLGYEQYF.

As DNA, the CDR3 is TGTGCCAGTAGTTCACAGCTTCTCTCTGGAAACACCATATATTTT. Protein product: CASSSQLLSGNTIYF. The gene calls are TRBV19 and TRBJ1-3; no clear D gene. Deletions cut 5 bases from V and 0 bases from J, with 11 bases between. Per the germline V gene, CDR1 is LNHDA and CDR2 is SQIVND (reference sequence). The CDR3 is 15 amino acids.